These 10 T cell receptor beta chains were sequenced from one sample in a study of glioma-infiltrating T cells. Using RNA template, CDR3s of TCR alpha and beta were amplified with iRepertoire arm-PCR. One entry per CDR3 protein, called by TCRdb with MiXCR from the multiplex PCR reads. The sample comprises roughly 190,000 distinct CDR3 sequences, more than 30% of which are singletons, and 20% to 25% rests with the top ten. The specimen sequenced was glioma tissue, nonneoplastic brain tissue, or PBMCs (not recorded which). The receptors originated from a human donor with low-grade glioma or glioblastoma, undergoing nonglioma brain surgery, or in good health (not recorded which).

For this clonotype: The junction departs from the called germline gene at one end, perhaps through a read error. The chain combines TRBV29-1 with TRBJ1-2, with D possibly TRBD1 on 6 matching bases. Germline V gene lookup returns CDR1 SQVTM and CDR2 ANQGSEA. This CDR3 is built from 13 residues. The DNA of the CDR3 is TGCAGCGTTGATCCAGGGGATAACTATGGCTACAACTTC. Amino acids: CSVDPGDNYGYNF.

On this clonotype itself: The missing conserved phenylalanine or tryptophan at the end of this CDR3 makes a read error likely. The chain links TRBV19 to TRBJ2-7; 8 positions agree with TRBD1. Per germline, CDR1 LNHDA and CDR2 SQIVND (reference sequence). The CDR3 contains 13 residues. The ends lost 3 bases at V and 3 bases at J; junction bases unmatched: 1. Written as DNA, the CDR3 is TGTGCCAGTAGTATGGACAGGGACTACGAGCAGTACTAC. Translated: CASSMDRDYEQYY.

Concerning this clonotype itself: This may stem from a read error, because a much larger clone lies one nucleotide away. The chain uses TRBV7-2 and TRBJ1-6, with D perhaps matching TRBD1 (6 bases). CDR3 length: 16 residues. Germline V lookup: CDR1 SGHTA, CDR2 FQGNSA. The CDR3 sequence is CASSFNRQANNSHLHF. CDR3 sequence (DNA): TGTGCCAGCAGCTTTAATCGACAGGCTAATAATTCACACCTCCACTTT.

Ten or more counts support this clonotype. The rearrangement uses TRBV28 and TRBJ2-1; no clear D. This CDR3 has 14 amino acids. V was trimmed by 3 bases and J by 6 bases, leaving 12 bases between them. Germline values: CDR1 MDHEN, CDR2 SYDVKM. In DNA form, the CDR3 reads TGTGCCAGCAGTTTCCCCCAAAGGGCCAATGAGCAGTTCTTC. It encodes CASSFPQRANEQFF. Using reference TRBV28 and TRBJ2-1 for the parts outside the CDR3, the full variable domain is DVKVTQSSRYLVKRTGEKVFLECVQDMDHENMFWYRQDPGLGLRLIYFSYDVKMKEKGDIPEGYSVSREKKERFSLILESASTNQTSMYLCASSFPQRANEQFFGPGTRLTVL.

In the case of this clonotype: The junction shows a germline mismatch at one end, possibly a read error. The rearrangement joins TRBV20-1 to TRBJ2-5; 8 nucleotides match TRBD1. Germline V gene data show CDR1 as DFQATT and CDR2 as SNEGSKA (reference sequence). This CDR3 contains 15 residues. In DNA, the CDR3 is TGCAGCGCCCAATCCCGGGACAGGCGCCAAGAGAGCCAGTACTTC. Protein: CSAQSRDRRQESQYF.

This clonotype has ten or more counts. The CDR3 sequence is CASSLRAMGEGYGYTF. The CDR3 DNA sequence: TGTGCCAGCAGTTTAAGGGCAATGGGAGAGGGCTATGGCTACACCTTC. The rearrangement joins TRBV27 to TRBJ1-2; D not certain. Trimming cost V 2 bases and J 4 bases, with 17 bases left between them. There are 16 residues in the CDR3. Germline CDR1 is MNHEY and CDR2 is SMNVEV (reference sequence).

A note on this clonotype: A much larger clone differs by one base, so this may be a read error. Because it lacks the conserved phenylalanine or tryptophan at the end, this CDR3 is likely a read error. This chain links TRBV3-1 with TRBJ2-1; TRBD1 or TRBD2 may be the D gene (5 bases each). Germline CDR1 reads LGHDT; CDR2 reads YNNKEL (reference sequence). The length of the CDR3 is 15 residues. Trimming stripped 4 bases from V and 1 base from J, with 11 bases between. The CDR3 coding sequence is TGTGCCAGCAGCCCCTCTTGGGGGTCCTACAATGAGCAGTTCTCC. This encodes CASSPSWGSYNEQFS.

V is TRBV6-2 or TRBV6-3 and J is TRBJ2-1, with TRBD2 as a possible D gene (5 bases). The last part of the DNA fits TRBJ2-7 better; the J call may be wrong. CDR1 and CDR2 (germline): MNHEY, SVGEGT. The CDR3 runs to 13 residues. The chain's CDR3 is CASSEREPYEQYF. In DNA form, the CDR3 reads TGTGCCAGCAGTGAAAGGGAGCCCTACGAGCAGTACTTC.

On this clonotype itself: A much larger clone differs by one base, so this may be a read error. This rearrangement joins TRBV7-8 to TRBJ2-3, with 13 bases matching TRBD2. This CDR3 spans 18 amino acids. Germline V gene sequence: CDR1 SGHVS, CDR2 FQNEAQ. Here the CDR3 reads CASSTRLAGGGRGDRQYF. CDR3 coding DNA: TGTGCCAGCAGCACCCGACTAGCGGGAGGCGGGCGAGGAGATAGGCAGTATTTT.

The rearrangement joins TRBV18 to TRBJ2-7, with a weak D call TRBD1 (5 bases). Trimming took off 3 bases at V and 2 bases at J, with 11 bases between the two ends. The length of the CDR3 is 14 residues. CDR1 and CDR2 (germline): KGHSH, LQKENI. CDR3 in amino acids: CASSPGATTYEQYF. The CDR3 DNA is TGTGCCAGCTCACCTGGGGCGACCACCTACGAGCAGTACTTC.